This T cell receptor (beta chain) was sequenced for a study of control samples from healthy donors and cancer patients. Data came from immunoSEQ multiplex PCR; TCRdb stores just in-frame clones and leaves some out. Of 100,000 to 150,000 clones listed, over 75% were seen once; the top ten hold 2.9%. The length of the CDR3 is 16 residues. The germline gives CDR1 SGHVS, CDR2 FNYEAQ. Trimming removed 1 base at V and 1 base at J, with 12 bases between. This clone was recorded once. Source material: blood. The origin of this receptor is a man aged 55 to 70 in good health. The chain couples TRBV7-6 to TRBJ2-3; D possibly matches TRBD1 or TRBD2 (6 bases each). The CDR3, as DNA: TGTGCCAGCAGCTTAGGATTGGGGGGCGGCACAGATACGCAGTATTTT. Translating gives CASSLGLGGGTDTQYF.